This T cell receptor beta chain was captured in a study of T-cell memory formation after mild COVID-19. Study-level information: Each donor largely had its own TCR clusters. Study findings and constraints: CD4+ contracting clones were mainly CM and EM; CD8+ ones, EMRA. Clones that got smaller from day 15 to 85 had even CD4/CD8, while clones growing later tipped toward CD4+.

This clonotype appeared many times. Its target is unknown. 5'RACE, which relied on constant-segment primers, yielded TCR alpha and TCR beta cDNA libraries carrying sample barcodes and UMIs. Each CDR3 protein is one row after TCRdb ran MiXCR on the 5' RACE reads. Among over 45,000 distinct CDR3 sequences listed, roughly 9% were seen once. The CDR3 is 16 residues long. Trimming removed 6 bases from V and 2 bases from J, with 17 bases in between. Germline V gene lookup returns CDR1 LNHDA and CDR2 SQIVND (reference sequence). Sequencing used PBMCs or a T cell subset sorted from them (not recorded which). The chain links TRBV19 to TRBJ2-4; D possibly corresponds to TRBD2 (6 bases). The clonotype was recovered from an adult woman who had mild COVID-19 (a few samples of this study predate the infection). Cell type and time point are not known. The CDR3 here is CASSHREWRTKNIQYF. CDR3 nucleotides: TGTGCCAGTAGCCACCGGGAGTGGAGGACCAAAAACATTCAGTACTTC.